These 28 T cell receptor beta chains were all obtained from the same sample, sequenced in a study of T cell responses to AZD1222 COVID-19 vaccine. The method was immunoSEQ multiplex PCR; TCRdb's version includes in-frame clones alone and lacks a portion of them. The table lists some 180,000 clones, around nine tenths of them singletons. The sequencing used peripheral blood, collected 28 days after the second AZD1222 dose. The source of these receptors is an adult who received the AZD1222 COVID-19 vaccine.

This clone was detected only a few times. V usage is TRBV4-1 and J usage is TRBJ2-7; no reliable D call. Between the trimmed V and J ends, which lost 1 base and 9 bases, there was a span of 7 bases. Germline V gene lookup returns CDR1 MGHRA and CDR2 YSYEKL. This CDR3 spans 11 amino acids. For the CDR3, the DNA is TGCGCCAGCAGCCAAGGGAGTAGGCAGTACTTC. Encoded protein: CASSQGSRQYF.

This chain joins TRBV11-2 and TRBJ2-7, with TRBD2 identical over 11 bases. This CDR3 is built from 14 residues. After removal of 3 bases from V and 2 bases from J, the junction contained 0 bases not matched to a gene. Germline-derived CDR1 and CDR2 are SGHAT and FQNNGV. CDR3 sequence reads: CASSFSGGAYEQYF. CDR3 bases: TGTGCCAGCAGCTTTAGCGGGGGGGCCTACGAGCAGTACTTC.

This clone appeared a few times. CDR3 DNA sequence: TGTGCCAGCAGCCCAACCGGACAGGGTTCGAACACTGAAGCTTTCTTT. Protein product: CASSPTGQGSNTEAFF. The V call is TRBV3-1 (or the pseudogene TRBV3-2), the J call TRBJ1-1; 8 nucleotides line up with TRBD1. This CDR3 region has 16 residues. Germline loops: CDR1 LGHDT, CDR2 YNNKEL (reference sequence). J gave up 1 base and V 4 bases, and 8 bases lay outside the gene matches.

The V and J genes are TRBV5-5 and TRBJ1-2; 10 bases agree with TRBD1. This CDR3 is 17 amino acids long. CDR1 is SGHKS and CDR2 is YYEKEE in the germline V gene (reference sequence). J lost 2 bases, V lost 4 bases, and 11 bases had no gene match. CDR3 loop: CASSKTAPGQGNYGYTF. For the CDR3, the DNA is TGTGCCAGCAGCAAAACAGCGCCGGGACAGGGGAACTATGGCTACACCTTC.

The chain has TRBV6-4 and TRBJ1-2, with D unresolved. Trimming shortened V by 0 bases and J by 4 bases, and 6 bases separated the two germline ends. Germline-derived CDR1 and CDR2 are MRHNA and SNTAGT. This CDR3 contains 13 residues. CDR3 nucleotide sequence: TGTGCCAGCAGTGACTCTAACAGCTATGGCTACACCTTC. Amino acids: CASSDSNSYGYTF.

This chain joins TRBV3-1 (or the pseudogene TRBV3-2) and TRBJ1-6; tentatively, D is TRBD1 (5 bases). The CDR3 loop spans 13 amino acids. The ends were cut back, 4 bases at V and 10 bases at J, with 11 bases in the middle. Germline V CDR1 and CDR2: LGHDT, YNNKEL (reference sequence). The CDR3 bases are TGTGCCAGCAGCCGCTTAAGGGGATCACCCCTCCACTTT. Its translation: CASSRLRGSPLHF.

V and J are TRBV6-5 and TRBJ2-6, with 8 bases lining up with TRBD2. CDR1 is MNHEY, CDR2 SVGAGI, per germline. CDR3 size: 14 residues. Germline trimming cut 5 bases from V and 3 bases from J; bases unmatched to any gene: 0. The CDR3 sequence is CASSREGGANVLTF. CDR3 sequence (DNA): TGTGCCAGCAGTCGGGAGGGTGGGGCCAACGTCCTGACTTTC.

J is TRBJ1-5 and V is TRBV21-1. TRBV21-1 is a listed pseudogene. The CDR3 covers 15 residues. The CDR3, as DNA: TGTGCCAGCCTTGATCAGGCTAGGGACAATCAGCCCCAGCATTTT. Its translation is CASLDQARDNQPQHF.

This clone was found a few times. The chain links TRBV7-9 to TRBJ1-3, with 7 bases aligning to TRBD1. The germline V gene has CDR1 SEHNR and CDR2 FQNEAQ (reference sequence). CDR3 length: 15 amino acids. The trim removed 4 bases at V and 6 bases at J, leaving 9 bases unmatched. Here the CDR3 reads CASSSSTGFENTIYF. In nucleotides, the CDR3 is TGTGCCAGCAGCTCTTCGACAGGGTTTGAAAACACCATATATTTT.

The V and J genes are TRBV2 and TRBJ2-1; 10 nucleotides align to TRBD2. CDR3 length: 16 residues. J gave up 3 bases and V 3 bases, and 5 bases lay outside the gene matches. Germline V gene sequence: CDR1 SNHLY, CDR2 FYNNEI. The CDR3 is CASSDLAGGSYNEQFF. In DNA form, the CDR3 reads TGTGCCAGCAGTGACTTAGCGGGGGGTAGCTACAATGAGCAGTTCTTC. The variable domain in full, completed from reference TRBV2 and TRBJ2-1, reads EPEVTQTPSHQVTQMGQEVILRCVPISNHLYFYWYRQILGQKVEFLVSFYNNEISEKSEIFDDQFSVERPDGSNFTLKIRSTKLEDSAMYFCASSDLAGGSYNEQFFGPGTRLTVL.

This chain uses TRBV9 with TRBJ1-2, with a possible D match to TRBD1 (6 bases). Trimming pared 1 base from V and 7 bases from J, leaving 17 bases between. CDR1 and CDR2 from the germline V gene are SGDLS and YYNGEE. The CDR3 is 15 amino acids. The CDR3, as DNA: TGTGCCAGCAGCGTAACCCCTGTGACAGGAGGTGGCTACACCTTC. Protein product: CASSVTPVTGGGYTF. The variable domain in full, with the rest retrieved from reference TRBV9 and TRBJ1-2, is DSGVTQTPKHLITATGQRVTLRCSPRSGDLSVYWYQQSLDQGLQFLIQYYNGEERAKGNILERFSAQQFPDLHSELNLSSLELGDSALYFCASSVTPVTGGGYTFGSGTRLTVV.

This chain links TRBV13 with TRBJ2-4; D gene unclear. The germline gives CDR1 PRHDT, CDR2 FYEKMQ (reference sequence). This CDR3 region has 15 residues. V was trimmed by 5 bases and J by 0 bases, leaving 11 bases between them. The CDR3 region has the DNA TGTGCCAGCAGCCATCCCAACTTAGCCAAAAACATTCAGTACTTC. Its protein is CASSHPNLAKNIQYF. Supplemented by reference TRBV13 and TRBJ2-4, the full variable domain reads AAGVIQSPRHLIKEKRETATLKCYPIPRHDTVYWYQQGPGQDPQFLISFYEKMQSDKGSIPDRFSAQQFSDYHSELNMSSLELGDSALYFCASSHPNLAKNIQYFGAGTRLSVL.

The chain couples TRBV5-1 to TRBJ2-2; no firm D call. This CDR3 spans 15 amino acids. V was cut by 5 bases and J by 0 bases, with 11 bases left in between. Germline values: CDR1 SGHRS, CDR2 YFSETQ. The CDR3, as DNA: TGCGCCAGCAGGTTGAACAGCCCGAACACCGGGGAGCTGTTTTTT. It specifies CASRLNSPNTGELFF.

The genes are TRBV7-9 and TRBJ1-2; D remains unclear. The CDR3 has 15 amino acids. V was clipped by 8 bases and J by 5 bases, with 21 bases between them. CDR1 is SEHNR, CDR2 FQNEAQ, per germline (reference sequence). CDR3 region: CASAYPPRGGYGYTF. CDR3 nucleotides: TGTGCCAGCGCCTATCCCCCCCGAGGAGGGTATGGCTACACCTTC.

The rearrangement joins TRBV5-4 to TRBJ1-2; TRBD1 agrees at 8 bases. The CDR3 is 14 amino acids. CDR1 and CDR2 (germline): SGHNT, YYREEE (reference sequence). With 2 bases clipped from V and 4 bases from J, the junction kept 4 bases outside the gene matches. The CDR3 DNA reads TGTGCCAGCAGCTTTCCCGGGACAGGCTATGGCTACACCTTC. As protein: CASSFPGTGYGYTF.

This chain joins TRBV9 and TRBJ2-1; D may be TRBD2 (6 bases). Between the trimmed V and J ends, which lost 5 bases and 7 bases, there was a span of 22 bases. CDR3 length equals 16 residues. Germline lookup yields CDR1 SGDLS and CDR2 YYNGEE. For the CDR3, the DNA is TGTGCCAGCAGTCATCCGGGACTCATCTCGGGGAATGAGCAGTTCTTC. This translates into CASSHPGLISGNEQFF.

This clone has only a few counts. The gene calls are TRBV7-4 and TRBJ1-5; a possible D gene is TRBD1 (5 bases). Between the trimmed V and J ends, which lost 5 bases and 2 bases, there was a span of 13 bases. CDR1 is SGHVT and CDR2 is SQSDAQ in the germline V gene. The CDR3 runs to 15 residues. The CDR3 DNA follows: TGTGCCAGCAGCACACACAGGTCGGGCAATCAGCCCCAGCATTTT. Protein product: CASSTHRSGNQPQHF. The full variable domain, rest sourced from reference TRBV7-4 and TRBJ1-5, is GAGVSQSPRYKVAKRGRDVALRCDSISGHVTLYWYRQTLGQGSEVLTYSQSDAQRDKSGRPSGRFSAERPERSVSTLKIQRTEQGDSAVYLCASSTHRSGNQPQHFGDGTRLSIL.

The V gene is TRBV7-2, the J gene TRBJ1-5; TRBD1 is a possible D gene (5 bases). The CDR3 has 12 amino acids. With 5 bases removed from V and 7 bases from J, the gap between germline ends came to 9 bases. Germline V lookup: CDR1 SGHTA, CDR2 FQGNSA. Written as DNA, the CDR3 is TGTGCCAGCAGCCTGGACATCCAGCCCCAGCATTTT. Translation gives CASSLDIQPQHF.

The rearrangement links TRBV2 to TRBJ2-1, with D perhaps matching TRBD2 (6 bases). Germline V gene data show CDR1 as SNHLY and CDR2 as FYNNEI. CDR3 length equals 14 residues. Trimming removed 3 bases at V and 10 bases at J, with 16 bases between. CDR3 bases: TGTGCCAGCAGTGACGGGACTGGACGGTTGGAGCAGTTCTTC. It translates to CASSDGTGRLEQFF.

CDR3 sequence (DNA): TGTGCCAGCAGAGGGACAGGGGCCTCCTACGAGCAGTACTTC. Translating it yields CASRGTGASYEQYF. The V call is TRBV27, the J call TRBJ2-7; 10 bases match TRBD1. The germline V gene has CDR1 MNHEY and CDR2 SMNVEV (reference sequence). The CDR3 is 14 residues long. Unmatched junction bases numbered 2, after V lost 6 bases and J lost 0 bases.

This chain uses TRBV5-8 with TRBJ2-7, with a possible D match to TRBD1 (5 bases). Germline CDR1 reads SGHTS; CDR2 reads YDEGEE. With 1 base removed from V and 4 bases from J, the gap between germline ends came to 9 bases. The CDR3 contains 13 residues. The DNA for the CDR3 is TGTGCCAGCAGCTTGCAGGGCTCTTACGAGCAGTACTTC. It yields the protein CASSLQGSYEQYF.

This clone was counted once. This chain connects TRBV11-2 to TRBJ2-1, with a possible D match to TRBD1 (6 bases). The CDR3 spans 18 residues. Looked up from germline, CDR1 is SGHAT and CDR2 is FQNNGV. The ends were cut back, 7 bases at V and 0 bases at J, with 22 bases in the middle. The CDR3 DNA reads TGTGCCAGCATAGGGTCCCCCGGCAGGGGAATCTCCTACAATGAGCAGTTCTTC. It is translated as CASIGSPGRGISYNEQFF.

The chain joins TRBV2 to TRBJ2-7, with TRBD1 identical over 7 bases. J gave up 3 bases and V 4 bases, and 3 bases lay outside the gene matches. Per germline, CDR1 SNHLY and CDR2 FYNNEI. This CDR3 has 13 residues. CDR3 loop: CASSGDRVYEQYF. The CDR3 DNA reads TGTGCCAGCAGTGGAGACAGGGTCTACGAGCAGTACTTC.

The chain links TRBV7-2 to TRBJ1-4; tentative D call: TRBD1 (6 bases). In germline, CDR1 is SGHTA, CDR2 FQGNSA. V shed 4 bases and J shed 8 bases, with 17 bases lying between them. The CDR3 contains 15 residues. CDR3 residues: CASSSRQELVEKLFF. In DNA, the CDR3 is TGTGCCAGCAGCTCGAGACAGGAACTTGTCGAAAAACTGTTTTTT. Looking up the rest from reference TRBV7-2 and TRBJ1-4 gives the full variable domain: GAGVSQSPSNKVTEKGKDVELRCDPISGHTALYWYRQSLGQGLEFLIYFQGNSAPDKSGLPSDRFSAERTGGSVSTLTIQRTQQEDSAVYLCASSSRQELVEKLFFGSGTQLSVL.

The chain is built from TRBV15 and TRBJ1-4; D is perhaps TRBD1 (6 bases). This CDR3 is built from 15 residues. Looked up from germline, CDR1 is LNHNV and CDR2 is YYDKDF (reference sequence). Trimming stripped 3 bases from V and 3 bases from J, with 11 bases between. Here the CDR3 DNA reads TGTGCCACCAGCAGCACAGGGTTTTCTAATGAAAAACTGTTTTTT. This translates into CATSSTGFSNEKLFF.

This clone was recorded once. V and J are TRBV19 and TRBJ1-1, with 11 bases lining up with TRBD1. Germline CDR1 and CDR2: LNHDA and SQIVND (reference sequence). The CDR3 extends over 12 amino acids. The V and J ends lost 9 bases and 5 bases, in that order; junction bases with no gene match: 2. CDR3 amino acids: CARGTGGTEAFF. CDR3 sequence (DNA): TGTGCCAGGGGGACAGGGGGGACTGAAGCTTTCTTT.

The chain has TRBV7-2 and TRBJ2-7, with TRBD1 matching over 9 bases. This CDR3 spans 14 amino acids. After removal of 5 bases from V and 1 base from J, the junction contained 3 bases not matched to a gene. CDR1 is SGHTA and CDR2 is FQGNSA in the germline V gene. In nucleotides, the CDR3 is TGTGCCAGCAGCACCGGGACAGGGTCCTACGAGCAGTACTTC. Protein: CASSTGTGSYEQYF.

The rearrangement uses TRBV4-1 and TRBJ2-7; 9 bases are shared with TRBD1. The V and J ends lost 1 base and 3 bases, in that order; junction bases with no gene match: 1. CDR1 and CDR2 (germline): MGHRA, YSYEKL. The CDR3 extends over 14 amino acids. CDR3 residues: CASSQATGGYEQYF. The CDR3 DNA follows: TGCGCCAGCAGCCAAGCGACAGGGGGCTACGAGCAGTACTTC.